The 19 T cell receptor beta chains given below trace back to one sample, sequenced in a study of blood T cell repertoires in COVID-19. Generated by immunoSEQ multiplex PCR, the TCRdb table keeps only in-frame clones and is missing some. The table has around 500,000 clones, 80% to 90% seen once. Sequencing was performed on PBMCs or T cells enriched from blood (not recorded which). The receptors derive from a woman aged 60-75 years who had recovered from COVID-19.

The CDR3 nucleotides read TGTGCCAGCTCACCGCGACAGGGGGCGGACGAGCAGTACGTC. This gives the protein CASSPRQGADEQYV. This rearrangement joins TRBV18 to TRBJ2-7; 10 bases map to TRBD1. V shed 3 bases and J 5 bases; nucleotides not matched to a gene: 4. Germline V gives CDR1 KGHSH, CDR2 LQKENI. The CDR3 spans 14 residues.

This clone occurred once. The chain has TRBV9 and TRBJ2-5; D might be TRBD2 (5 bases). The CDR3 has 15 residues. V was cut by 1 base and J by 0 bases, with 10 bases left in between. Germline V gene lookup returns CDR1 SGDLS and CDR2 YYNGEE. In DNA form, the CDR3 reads TGTGCCAGCAGCGTAAATGCGGGCCACCAAGAGACCCAGTACTTC. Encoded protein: CASSVNAGHQETQYF.

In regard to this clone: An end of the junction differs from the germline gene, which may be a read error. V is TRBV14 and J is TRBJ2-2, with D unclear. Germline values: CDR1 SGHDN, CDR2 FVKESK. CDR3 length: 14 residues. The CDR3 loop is CASRQEQNTGELFF. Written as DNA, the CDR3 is TGTGCCAGCAGGCAAGAACAGAACACCGGGGAGCTGTTTTTT.

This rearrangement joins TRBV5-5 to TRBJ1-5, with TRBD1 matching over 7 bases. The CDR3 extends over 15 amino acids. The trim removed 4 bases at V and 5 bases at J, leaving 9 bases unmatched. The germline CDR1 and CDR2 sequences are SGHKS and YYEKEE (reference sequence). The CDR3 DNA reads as TGTGCCAGCAGCCCCCGACAGGGATCAGATCAGCCCCAGCATTTT. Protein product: CASSPRQGSDQPQHF.

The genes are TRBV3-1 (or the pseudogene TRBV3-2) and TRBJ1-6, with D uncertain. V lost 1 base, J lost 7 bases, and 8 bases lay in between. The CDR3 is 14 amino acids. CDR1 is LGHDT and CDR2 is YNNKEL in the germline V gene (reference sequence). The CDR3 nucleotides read TGTGCCAGCAGCCAAGTACAGACCAATTCACCCCTCCACTTT. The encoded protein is CASSQVQTNSPLHF.

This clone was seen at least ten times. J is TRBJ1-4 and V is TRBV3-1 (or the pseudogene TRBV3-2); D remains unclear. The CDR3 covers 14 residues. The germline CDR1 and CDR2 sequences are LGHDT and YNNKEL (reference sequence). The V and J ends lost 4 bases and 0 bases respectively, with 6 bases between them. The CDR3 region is CASSRSATNEKLFF. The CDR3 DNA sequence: TGTGCCAGCAGCCGCAGCGCAACTAATGAAAAACTGTTTTTT.

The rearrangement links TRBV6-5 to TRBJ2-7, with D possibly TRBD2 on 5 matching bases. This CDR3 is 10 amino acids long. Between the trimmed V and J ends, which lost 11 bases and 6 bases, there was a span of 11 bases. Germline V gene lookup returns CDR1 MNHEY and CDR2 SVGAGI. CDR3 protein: CASGRAEQYV. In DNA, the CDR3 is TGTGCCTCTGGGCGGGCCGAGCAGTACGTC.

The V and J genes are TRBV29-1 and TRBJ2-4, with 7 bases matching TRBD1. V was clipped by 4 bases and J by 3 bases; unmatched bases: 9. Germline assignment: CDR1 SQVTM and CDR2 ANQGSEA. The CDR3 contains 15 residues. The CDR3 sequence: CSVGDRRLDKNIQYF. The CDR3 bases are TGCAGCGTTGGGGACAGACGGCTTGACAAAAACATTCAGTACTTC.

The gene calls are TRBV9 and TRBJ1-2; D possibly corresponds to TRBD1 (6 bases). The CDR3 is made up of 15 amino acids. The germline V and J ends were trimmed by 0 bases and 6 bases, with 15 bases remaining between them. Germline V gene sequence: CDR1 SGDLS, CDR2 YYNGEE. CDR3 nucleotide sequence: TGTGCCAGCAGCGTAGAGTCGGGGGGCGCAGATGGCTACACCTTC. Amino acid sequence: CASSVESGGADGYTF.

The chain's CDR3 is CASSLVGGTNYGYTF. CDR3 nucleotide sequence: TGTGCCAGCAGCTTAGTGGGGGGGACTAACTATGGCTACACCTTC. The chain has TRBV11-2 and TRBJ1-2, with D maybe TRBD1 (5 bases). V dropped 1 base and J dropped 0 bases, with 9 bases sitting between them. The CDR3 consists of 15 residues. Germline CDR1 and CDR2: SGHAT and FQNNGV.

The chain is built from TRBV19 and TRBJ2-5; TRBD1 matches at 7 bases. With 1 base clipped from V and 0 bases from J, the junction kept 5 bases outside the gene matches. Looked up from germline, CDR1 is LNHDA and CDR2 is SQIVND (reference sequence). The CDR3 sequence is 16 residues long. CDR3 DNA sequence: TGTGCCAGTAGTATAGTCCACAGGGGCAACCAAGAGACCCAGTACTTC. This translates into CASSIVHRGNQETQYF.

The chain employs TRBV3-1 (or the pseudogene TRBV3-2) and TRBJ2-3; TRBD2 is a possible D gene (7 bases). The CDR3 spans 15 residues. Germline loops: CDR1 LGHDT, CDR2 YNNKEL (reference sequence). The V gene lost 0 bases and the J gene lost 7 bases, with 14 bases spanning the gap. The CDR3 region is CASSQDGRGLYTQYF. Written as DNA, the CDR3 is TGTGCCAGCAGCCAAGATGGGAGGGGGTTGTATACGCAGTATTTT.

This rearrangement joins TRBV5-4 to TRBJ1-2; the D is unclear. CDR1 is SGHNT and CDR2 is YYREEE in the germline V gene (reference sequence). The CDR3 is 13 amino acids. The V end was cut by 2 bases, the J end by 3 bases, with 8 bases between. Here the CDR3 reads CASSFSQDYGYTF. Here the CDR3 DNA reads TGTGCCAGCAGCTTTAGTCAGGACTATGGCTACACCTTC.

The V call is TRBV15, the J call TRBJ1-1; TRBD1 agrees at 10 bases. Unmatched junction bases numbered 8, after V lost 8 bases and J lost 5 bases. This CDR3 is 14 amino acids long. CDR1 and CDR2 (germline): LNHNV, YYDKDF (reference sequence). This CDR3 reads CATWAGTGETEAFF. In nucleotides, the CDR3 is TGTGCCACCTGGGCCGGGACAGGGGAAACTGAAGCTTTCTTT.

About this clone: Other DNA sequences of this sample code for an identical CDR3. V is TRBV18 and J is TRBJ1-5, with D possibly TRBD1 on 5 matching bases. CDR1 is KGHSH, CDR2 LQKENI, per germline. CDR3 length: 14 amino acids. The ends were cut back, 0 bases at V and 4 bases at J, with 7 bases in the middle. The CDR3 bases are TGTGCCAGCTCACCACCGGGGGGGAATCAGCCCCAGCATTTT. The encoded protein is CASSPPGGNQPQHF.

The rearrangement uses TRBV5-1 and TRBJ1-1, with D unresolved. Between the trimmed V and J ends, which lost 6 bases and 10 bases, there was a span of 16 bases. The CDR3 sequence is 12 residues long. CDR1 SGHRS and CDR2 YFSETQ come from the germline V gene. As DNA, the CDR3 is TGCGCCAGCACCGACTCCGGGGAGGGAGCTTTCTTT. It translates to CASTDSGEGAFF.

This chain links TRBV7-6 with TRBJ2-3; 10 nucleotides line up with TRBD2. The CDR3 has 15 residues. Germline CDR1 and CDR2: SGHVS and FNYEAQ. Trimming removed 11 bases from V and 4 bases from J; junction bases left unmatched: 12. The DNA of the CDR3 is TGTGCCGTTGGGGAGCGGGGGGGCCTATCAGATACGCAGTATTTT. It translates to CAVGERGGLSDTQYF. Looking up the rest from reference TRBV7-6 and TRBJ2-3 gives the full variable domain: GAGVSQSPRYKVTKRGQDVALRCDPISGHVSLYWYRQALGQGPEFLTYFNYEAQQDKSGLPNDRFSAERPEGSISTLTIQRTEQRDSAMYRCAVGERGGLSDTQYFGPGTRLTVL.

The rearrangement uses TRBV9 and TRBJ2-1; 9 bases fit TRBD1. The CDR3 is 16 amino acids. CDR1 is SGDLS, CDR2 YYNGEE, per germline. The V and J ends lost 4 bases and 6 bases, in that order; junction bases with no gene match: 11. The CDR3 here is CASSLHRGPKGNEQFF. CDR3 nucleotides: TGTGCCAGCAGCTTACACAGGGGGCCCAAAGGCAATGAGCAGTTCTTC.

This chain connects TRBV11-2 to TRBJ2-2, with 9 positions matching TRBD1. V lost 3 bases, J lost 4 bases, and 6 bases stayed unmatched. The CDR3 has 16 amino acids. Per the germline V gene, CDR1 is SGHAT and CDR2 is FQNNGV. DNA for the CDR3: TGTGCCAGCAGCTTCAGGACAGGGGAGGGCACCGGGGAGCTGTTTTTT. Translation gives CASSFRTGEGTGELFF.